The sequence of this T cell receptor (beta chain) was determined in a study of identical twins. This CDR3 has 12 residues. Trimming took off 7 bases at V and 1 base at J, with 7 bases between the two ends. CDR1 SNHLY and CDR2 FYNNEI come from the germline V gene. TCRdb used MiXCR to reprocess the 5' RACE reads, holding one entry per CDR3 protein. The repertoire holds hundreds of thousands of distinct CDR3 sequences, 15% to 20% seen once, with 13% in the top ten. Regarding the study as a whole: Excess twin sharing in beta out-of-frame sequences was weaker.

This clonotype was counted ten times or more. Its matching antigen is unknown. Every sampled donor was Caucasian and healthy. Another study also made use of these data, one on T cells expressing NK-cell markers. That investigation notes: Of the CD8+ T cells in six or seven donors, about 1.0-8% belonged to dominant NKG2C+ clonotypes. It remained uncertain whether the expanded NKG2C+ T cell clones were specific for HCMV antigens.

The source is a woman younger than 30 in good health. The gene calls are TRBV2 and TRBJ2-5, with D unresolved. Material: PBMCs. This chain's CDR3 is CASTYSQETQYF. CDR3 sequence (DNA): TGTGCCAGCACTTACAGCCAAGAGACCCAGTACTTC.